These T cell receptor beta chains were read from a single sample in a study of cytomegalovirus exposure and HLA in healthy donors. Only in-frame clones appear in the TCRdb table, and some are missing; sequencing was by immunoSEQ multiplex PCR. This table has 170,000 or so clones, 75% to 90% appearing once. Sequencing was carried out using PBMCs. The receptors stem from a man aged 50 to 59 in good health and CMV-seronegative. Each CDR3 is given without its conserved first and last residue. Fields, in order: CDR3 protein, J gene, V gene.

cdr3_aa: ASRPVPQGKSEQY
j_call: TRBJ2-7
v_call: TRBV28

cdr3_aa: ASSQDTGTTLQETQY
j_call: TRBJ2-5
v_call: TRBV4-1

cdr3_aa: ASSPSSQGGSPLH
j_call: TRBJ1-6
v_call: TRBV18

cdr3_aa: ASSLFAASYEQY
j_call: TRBJ2-7
v_call: TRBV27

cdr3_aa: ASSEFRGAEAF
j_call: TRBJ1-1
v_call: TRBV6-1

cdr3_aa: ASSETEGLWPDTQY
j_call: TRBJ2-3
v_call: TRBV5-4

cdr3_aa: ASRRDSSQETQY
j_call: TRBJ2-5
v_call: TRBV6-1

cdr3_aa: ASIKTETTEAF
j_call: TRBJ1-1
v_call: TRBV28

cdr3_aa: ASTPPRQNTEAF
j_call: TRBJ1-1
v_call: TRBV7-3

cdr3_aa: ASSLHAGAYEQY
j_call: TRBJ2-7
v_call: TRBV28

cdr3_aa: ASSLYSRQGLGDIQY
j_call: TRBJ2-4
v_call: TRBV7-2

cdr3_aa: ASSVGWLAASTEQF
j_call: TRBJ2-1
v_call: TRBV9

cdr3_aa: ASSETTSGISDTQY
j_call: TRBJ2-3
v_call: TRBV6-1

cdr3_aa: ASSLGLDGGYT
j_call: TRBJ1-2
v_call: TRBV28

cdr3_aa: ASSPFYEDTQY
j_call: TRBJ2-3
v_call: TRBV18

cdr3_aa: ASSLRGTGLRDEQY
j_call: TRBJ2-7
v_call: TRBV28

cdr3_aa: ASSPPGNTDTDTQY
j_call: TRBJ2-3
v_call: TRBV25-1

cdr3_aa: ASSIQGVGETQY
j_call: TRBJ2-5
v_call: TRBV19

cdr3_aa: ASSAATAYEQY
j_call: TRBJ2-7
v_call: TRBV5-1

cdr3_aa: ASCLRGGSNQPQH
j_call: TRBJ1-5
v_call: TRBV6-1

cdr3_aa: ASRNGQGWEKLF
j_call: TRBJ1-4
v_call: TRBV6-1

cdr3_aa: SVGEPNQPQH
j_call: TRBJ1-5
v_call: TRBV29-1

cdr3_aa: ASSQELAAYEQY
j_call: TRBJ2-7
v_call: TRBV4-2

cdr3_aa: ASSRVATSGVDQETQY
j_call: TRBJ2-5
v_call: TRBV5-4

cdr3_aa: ASSARGFSTDTQY
j_call: TRBJ2-3
v_call: TRBV9

cdr3_aa: ASSRRQGGGYT
j_call: TRBJ1-2
v_call: TRBV7-2

cdr3_aa: ASSLDWQNGYT
j_call: TRBJ1-2
v_call: TRBV28

cdr3_aa: ASSERNTGELF
j_call: TRBJ2-2
v_call: TRBV5-1

cdr3_aa: ASSPSGYTGELF
j_call: TRBJ2-2
v_call: TRBV28

cdr3_aa: ASSYSGQLNTEAF
j_call: TRBJ1-1
v_call: TRBV6-5

cdr3_aa: ALTRQENTEAF
j_call: TRBJ1-1
v_call: TRBV30

cdr3_aa: ASSSFHTGTGELF
j_call: TRBJ2-2
v_call: TRBV7-9

cdr3_aa: ASRVALQTPLH
j_call: TRBJ1-6
v_call: TRBV5-4

cdr3_aa: ASSFSRRPGLAGGTNTGELF
j_call: TRBJ2-2
v_call: TRBV27

cdr3_aa: AWSELAGKTDTQY
j_call: TRBJ2-3
v_call: TRBV30

cdr3_aa: ASTRDRSYEQY
j_call: TRBJ2-7
v_call: TRBV18

cdr3_aa: ASSLAAAGVGYTQY
j_call: TRBJ2-3
v_call: TRBV28

cdr3_aa: ASSLEKGVRGYT
j_call: TRBJ1-2
v_call: TRBV7-2

cdr3_aa: ASSLVVGLDFNEQF
j_call: TRBJ2-1
v_call: TRBV7-2

cdr3_aa: ASSKGGSPSSYEQY
j_call: TRBJ2-7
v_call: TRBV19

cdr3_aa: ATSRERTGGHGYT
j_call: TRBJ1-2
v_call: TRBV15

cdr3_aa: ASSQDGGSWQPQH
j_call: TRBJ1-5
v_call: TRBV4-1

cdr3_aa: ASSQPRTGSGANVLT
j_call: TRBJ2-6
v_call: TRBV4-2

cdr3_aa: ASSQEGGVVDTQY
j_call: TRBJ2-3
v_call: TRBV14

cdr3_aa: ASSLTTSGGAHGELF
j_call: TRBJ2-2
v_call: TRBV7-7

cdr3_aa: ASSTGQRVYGYT
j_call: TRBJ1-2
v_call: TRBV28

cdr3_aa: ASSTRDRGFSEQF
j_call: TRBJ2-1
v_call: TRBV19

cdr3_aa: ASSAQGQPGETQY
j_call: TRBJ2-5
v_call: TRBV2

cdr3_aa: ASSNTGSLPYEQY
j_call: TRBJ2-7
v_call: TRBV19

cdr3_aa: ASTTGGTGAYEQY
j_call: TRBJ2-7
v_call: TRBV28

cdr3_aa: ASSSRLAGGTSSTDTQY
j_call: TRBJ2-3
v_call: TRBV7-6

cdr3_aa: ASSPNPSNQPQH
j_call: TRBJ1-5
v_call: TRBV7-8

cdr3_aa: ASSPVGLAVVRDTQY
j_call: TRBJ2-3
v_call: TRBV4-1

cdr3_aa: ASSLGQALSGGYT
j_call: TRBJ1-2
v_call: TRBV5-1

cdr3_aa: ASSVGLRADTEAF
j_call: TRBJ1-1
v_call: TRBV9